The count of the clone carrying this T cell receptor (beta chain) is one. One end of the junction fails to match germline, which may point to a read error. The record originates from a study of Graves' ophthalmopathy and Graves' hyperthyroidism. As the template, RNA transcripts were used to amplify TCR beta CDR3 regions. Second-round multiplex PCR followed a first-round RT-PCR using HTBI primers. In TCRdb, the multiplex PCR reads were re-called with MiXCR into one record per CDR3 protein. The sample lists around 600,000 distinct CDR3 sequences, about two fifths occurring once. Germline V gene lookup returns CDR1 MGHRA and CDR2 YSYEKL. The CDR3 spans 14 residues.

The specimen sequenced was peripheral blood. The TCR comes from an adult man with Graves' ophthalmopathy. The chain has TRBV4-1 and TRBJ2-2; 7 positions agree with TRBD2. The DNA of the CDR3 is TGCGTCAGCAGTTACCGGGAGGTGGGCGGGGAGCTGTTTTTT. Translating it yields CVSSYREVGGELFF.